This T cell receptor beta chain was identified during a study of T cells in Graves' hyperthyroidism and ophthalmopathy. Researchers took RNA transcripts and amplified the TCR beta CDR3 regions from them. The TCR CDR3 first-round RT-PCR relied on the HTBI primer set. TCRdb used MiXCR to reprocess the multiplex PCR reads, holding one entry per CDR3 protein. The sample lists a few hundred thousand distinct CDR3 sequences, roughly 20% occurring once. This clonotype was observed a few times. V was clipped by 3 bases and J by 2 bases, with 16 bases between them. The CDR3 is 16 amino acids. Looked up from germline, CDR1 is PRHDT and CDR2 is FYEKMQ (reference sequence).

The rearrangement links TRBV13 to TRBJ1-2; tentative D call: TRBD1 (6 bases). The source material was blood. This receptor was identified in a man aged 18 to 30 with Graves' ophthalmopathy. CDR3 sequence (DNA): TGTGCCAGCAGCTTGACAGGCGGGGTTGGGAACTATGGCTACACCTTC. This translates into CASSLTGGVGNYGYTF.